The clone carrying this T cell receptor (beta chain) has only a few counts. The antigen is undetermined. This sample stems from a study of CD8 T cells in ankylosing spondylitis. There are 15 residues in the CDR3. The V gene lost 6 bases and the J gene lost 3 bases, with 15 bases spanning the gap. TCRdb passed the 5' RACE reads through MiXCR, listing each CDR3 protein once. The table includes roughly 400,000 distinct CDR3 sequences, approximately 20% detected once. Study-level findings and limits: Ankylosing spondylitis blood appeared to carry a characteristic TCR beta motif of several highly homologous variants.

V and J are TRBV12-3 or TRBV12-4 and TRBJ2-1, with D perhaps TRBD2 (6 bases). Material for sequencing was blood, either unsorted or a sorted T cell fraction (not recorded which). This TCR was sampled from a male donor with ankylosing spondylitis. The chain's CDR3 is CASSFSGLFYNEQFF. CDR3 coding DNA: TGTGCCAGCAGCTTTAGCGGTCTGTTCTACAATGAGCAGTTCTTC.